The sequence of this T cell receptor beta chain was determined in a study of cytomegalovirus exposure and HLA in healthy donors. Background on the study: Within the Caucasian-associated ancestry cluster were around four fifths of the approximately 400 genotyped donors.

With 3 bases removed from V and 8 bases from J, the gap between germline ends came to 22 bases. Germline-derived CDR1 and CDR2 are LNHDA and SQIVND (reference sequence). The CDR3 runs to 17 residues. Both 60 Vbeta primers and 13 Jbeta primers went into the PCR. Only in-frame clones appear in the TCRdb table, and some are missing; sequencing was by immunoSEQ multiplex PCR. The sample shows about 160,000 clones, about 85% of them seen only once. Whole-study results and caveats: Most TCR sequences were uncommon, yet certain public TCRs appeared in many donors. A later analysis found most CMV-associated TCR beta chains apparently HLA-restricted.

This cohort consisted of healthy bone marrow donors. Of note for this clone: The antigen remains unidentified.

The receptor was isolated from a man in his late teens or twenties in good health and CMV-seronegative. Specimen: PBMCs. The rearrangement links TRBV19 to TRBJ2-2; D is possibly TRBD1 (6 bases). CDR3 protein: CASSISWGRAGVGELFF. In DNA form, the CDR3 reads TGTGCCAGTAGTATTTCTTGGGGCCGCGCAGGGGTTGGGGAGCTGTTTTTT.